Listed below are T cell receptor beta chains from one sample, sequenced in a study of blood T cell repertoires in COVID-19. The data were produced by immunoSEQ multiplex PCR, yet TCRdb's version contains in-frame clones alone and is incomplete. The table lists 100,000 or so clones, about 85% of them singletons. Sequenced material: peripheral blood. The origin of the receptors is a human donor in a cohort sampled during active COVID-19. CDR3s include the opening cysteine and the closing phenylalanine or tryptophan. The D gene is left open where the match is weak. Not all rows give a size; the values are once, few, many and, for expanded clones, a class.

abundance	d_gene	v_gene	j_gene	CDR3aa	CDR3nt
-	TRBD1	TRBV10-3	TRBJ1-2	CAISTGQGGRDGYTF	TGTGCCATCAGTACCGGACAGGGCGGGCGGGATGGCTACACCTTC
-	-	TRBV19	TRBJ1-3	CASSPEGTGTVGNTIYF	TGTGCCAGTAGTCCCGAGGGGACTGGGACGGTTGGAAACACCATATATTTT
-	-	TRBV2	TRBJ1-2	CASTGGNSAGYTF	TGTGCCAGCACTGGGGGCAACTCTGCTGGCTACACCTTC
-	TRBD1	TRBV19	TRBJ1-1	CASSAPRQGKAEAFF	TGTGCCAGTAGTGCCCCCCGACAGGGAAAGGCTGAAGCTTTCTTT
-	-	TRBV14	TRBJ2-1	CASSREGVSYNEQFF	TGTGCCAGCAGCCGGGAGGGGGTCTCCTACAATGAGCAGTTCTTC
-	TRBD2	TRBV11-3	TRBJ2-1	CASSFSGKSSYNEQFF	TGTGCCAGCAGCTTTAGCGGGAAGAGCTCCTACAATGAGCAGTTCTTC
once	TRBD2	TRBV7-8	TRBJ2-7	CASSLASGTSGNKGEQYF	TGTGCCAGCAGCTTAGCCTCCGGGACTAGCGGGAATAAAGGCGAGCAGTACTTC
-	TRBD1	TRBV2	TRBJ1-2	CASSRRGGYTF	TGTGCCAGCAGTCGCAGGGGGGGCTACACCTTC
few	TRBD2	TRBV30	TRBJ2-2	CAWSRLATGELFF	TGTGCCTGGAGTCGACTAGCGACCGGGGAGCTGTTTTTT
-	-	TRBV19	TRBJ2-7	CASTPQGRYEQYF	TGTGCCAGTACGCCCCAGGGGCGATACGAGCAGTACTTC
-	-	TRBV7-2	TRBJ2-7	CASSNPPASVNEQYF	TGTGCCAGCAGCAACCCTCCGGCTAGCGTTAACGAGCAGTACTTC
few	TRBD2	TRBV18	TRBJ2-7	CASSPTSGSYEQYF	TGTGCCAGCTCACCGACTAGCGGGAGTTACGAGCAGTACTTC
-	TRBD1	TRBV7-2	TRBJ1-3	CASSPQQGATDTIYF	TGTGCCAGCAGCCCGCAACAGGGGGCCACGGACACCATATATTTT
once	TRBD2	TRBV6-5	TRBJ2-1	CASRLAGGAPDEQFF	TGTGCCAGCAGGTTAGCGGGAGGAGCGCCCGATGAGCAGTTCTTC
-	TRBD2	TRBV11-2	TRBJ2-7	CASSLVPLLAGPSYEQYF	TGTGCCAGCAGCTTAGTTCCCCTACTAGCGGGGCCCTCCTACGAGCAGTACTTC
-	TRBD2	TRBV13	TRBJ2-5	CASTPRRGVGETQYF	TGTGCCAGCACCCCTCGGCGGGGGGTGGGAGAGACCCAGTACTTC
-	-	TRBV5-1	TRBJ2-5	CASSLGVGLGQTQYF	TGCGCCAGCAGCTTGGGTGTGGGCCTGGGGCAGACCCAGTACTTC
-	TRBD2	TRBV29-1	TRBJ2-5	CSVAATSGSTETQYF	TGCAGCGTTGCCGCGACTAGCGGGAGTACGGAGACCCAGTACTTC
-	TRBD1	TRBV18	TRBJ1-6	CASSPQGTANNSPLHF	TGTGCCAGCTCACCACAAGGGACAGCAAATAATTCACCCCTCCACTTT
-	-	TRBV18	TRBJ1-5	CASSPKTDQPQHF	TGTGCCAGCTCACCGAAGACAGATCAGCCCCAGCATTTT
once	-	TRBV5-6	TRBJ2-2	CASSLVGPNTGELFF	TGTGCCAGCAGCTTGGTGGGGCCGAACACCGGGGAGCTGTTTTTT
-	TRBD2	TRBV7-2	TRBJ2-7	CASSRGDYEQYF	TGTGCCAGCAGTCGGGGGGACTACGAGCAGTACTTC
-	TRBD1	TRBV27	TRBJ1-2	CASSRGYGYTF	TGTGCCAGCAGCAGGGGGTATGGCTACACCTTC
-	TRBD2	TRBV24-1	TRBJ2-1	CATSDTRTSREQFF	TGTGCCACCAGTGATACCCGGACTAGCCGTGAGCAGTTCTTC
-	TRBD1	TRBV6-4	TRBJ1-2	CASSLPRGRHYGYTF	TGTGCCAGCAGTCTCCCGAGGGGGCGTCACTATGGCTACACCTTC
-	TRBD1	TRBV6-5	TRBJ2-7	CASIDTGAGEQYF	TGTGCCAGCATCGACACAGGGGCTGGCGAGCAGTACTTC
-	TRBD2	TRBV11-2	TRBJ2-2	CASSYLAGGAGELFF	TGTGCCAGCAGCTACCTAGCGGGAGGGGCCGGGGAGCTGTTTTTT
-	-	TRBV30	TRBJ1-1	CAWSMALNTEAFF	TGTGCCTGGAGTATGGCACTGAACACTGAAGCTTTCTTT
-	TRBD1	TRBV5-1	TRBJ2-7	CASSGFRDSYSYEQYF	TGCGCCAGCAGCGGATTCCGGGACAGTTATTCCTACGAGCAGTACTTC
-	TRBD2	TRBV7-8	TRBJ2-3	CASSRRLAGGLSPSTDTQYF	TGTGCCAGCAGCCGCAGACTAGCGGGGGGGCTTTCCCCTAGCACAGATACGCAGTATTTT
-	TRBD1	TRBV3-1/TRBV3-2	TRBJ2-5	CASSQSPSGTGKQETQYF	TGTGCCAGCAGCCAATCACCCTCCGGGACAGGGAAACAAGAGACCCAGTACTTC
-	TRBD2	TRBV18	TRBJ2-5	CASSPPTAGRVGETQYF	TGTGCCAGCTCACCACCGACAGCGGGGCGCGTTGGAGAGACCCAGTACTTC
-	TRBD2	TRBV29-1	TRBJ2-2	CSVGSSGVETGELFF	TGCAGCGTTGGATCTAGCGGGGTGGAAACCGGGGAGCTGTTTTTT
-	TRBD2	TRBV10-3	TRBJ2-1	CAISEIGRDTNEQFF	TGTGCCATCAGTGAAATAGGGAGGGATACCAATGAGCAGTTCTTC
few	-	TRBV6-2/TRBV6-3	TRBJ1-1	CASSLGRVVTEAFF	TGTGCCAGCAGCTTGGGCAGGGTTGTCACTGAAGCTTTCTTT
-	TRBD2	TRBV27	TRBJ2-1	CASRPGTRYEQFF	TGTGCCAGCAGACCCGGGACTAGGTATGAGCAGTTCTTC
-	-	TRBV7-2	TRBJ2-1	CASSLLVLTYNEQFF	TGTGCCAGCAGCCTACTAGTTCTAACCTACAATGAGCAGTTCTTC
-	-	TRBV7-9	TRBJ2-1	CASSLEVGGEQFF	TGTGCCAGCAGCTTAGAAGTAGGGGGTGAGCAGTTCTTC
-	-	TRBV7-6	TRBJ1-2	CASSLRAADQNTNYGYTF	TGTGCCAGCAGCTTAAGAGCGGCGGACCAGAATACTAACTATGGCTACACCTTC
-	TRBD2	TRBV9	TRBJ2-1	CASSVVGRGRGEQFF	TGTGCCAGCAGCGTAGTGGGGCGGGGGAGAGGAGAGCAGTTCTTC
few	TRBD1	TRBV6-6	TRBJ1-5	CASSTGVYQPQHF	TGTGCCAGCAGTACAGGGGTATATCAGCCCCAGCATTTT
-	-	TRBV24-1	TRBJ1-1	CATHTSRCLDTEAFF	TGTGCCACTCACACATCGCGGTGCTTGGACACTGAAGCTTTCTTT
few	-	TRBV30	TRBJ2-1	CAWRPWSGQKNNEQFF	TGTGCCTGGAGACCTTGGTCGGGACAAAAGAACAATGAGCAGTTCTTC
-	-	TRBV14	TRBJ2-5	CASSQDYWPGGETQYF	TGTGCCAGCAGCCAAGACTATTGGCCAGGAGGAGAGACCCAGTACTTC
-	-	TRBV3-1/TRBV3-2	TRBJ2-2	CASSHGGELFF	TGTGCCAGCAGCCACGGGGGGGAGCTGTTTTTT
-	TRBD2	TRBV11-3	TRBJ2-3	CASSSGSGRTDTQYF	TGTGCCAGCAGCTCAGGCAGCGGGAGGACAGATACGCAGTATTTT
-	-	TRBV10-2	TRBJ1-5	CASSESAGASNQPQHF	TGCGCCAGCAGTGAGTCTGCGGGGGCCAGCAATCAGCCCCAGCATTTT
-	-	TRBV5-1	TRBJ1-4	CASSSGVRGNEKLFF	TGCGCCAGCAGCTCTGGCGTCAGGGGTAATGAAAAACTGTTTTTT
-	TRBD2	TRBV19	TRBJ2-1	CASSMTSPYNEQFF	TGTGCCAGTAGTATGACTAGCCCCTACAATGAGCAGTTCTTC
-	TRBD2	TRBV7-2	TRBJ2-5	CASSRQTSVPETQYF	TGTGCCAGCAGCCGCCAGACTAGCGTCCCCGAGACCCAGTACTTC
-	-	TRBV5-1	TRBJ2-1	CASSLTTLYEQFF	TGCGCCAGCAGCTTAACTACCCTTTATGAGCAGTTCTTC
-	TRBD1	TRBV6-5	TRBJ2-7	CASSLPGQNYEQYF	TGTGCCAGCAGTCTACCGGGACAGAACTACGAGCAGTACTTC
-	-	TRBV10-3	TRBJ1-2	CAISESGGVYGYTF	TGTGCCATCAGTGAGTCAGGAGGGGTCTATGGCTACACCTTC
-	TRBD2	TRBV6-6	TRBJ2-5	CASRPLGNRRGETQYF	TGTGCCAGCAGGCCGCTTGGAAACAGGCGGGGGGAGACCCAGTACTTC
-	-	TRBV11-2	TRBJ2-3	CASSLAREDTQYF	TGTGCCAGCAGCTTAGCCAGGGAAGATACGCAGTATTTT
-	-	TRBV12-2	TRBJ1-1	CASRLAGGSEGLNTEAFF	TGTGCAAGTCGCTTAGCGGGGGGGTCGGAGGGTTTGAACACTGAAGCTTTCTTT